Presented here are 15 T cell receptor beta chains from one specimen sequenced in a study of T cell repertoires in cytomegalovirus infection. TCRdb ran MiXCR on the reads and lists one entry per CDR3 protein. The sample yields 250,000 or so distinct CDR3 sequences, 15% to 20% seen once. Sequenced material: CD8+ T cells from PBMCs. The source of these receptors is a human donor in good health (CMV status not recorded). Some clones in this sample may be carry-over from other donors' samples.

The chain uses TRBV6-6 and TRBJ2-4; D gene unclear. The V end was cut by 4 bases, the J end by 1 base, with 14 bases between. Germline CDR1 MNHNY, CDR2 SVGAGI (reference sequence). The CDR3 is 16 residues long. CDR3 sequence reads: CASSFSAEDAKNIQYF. As DNA, the CDR3 is TGTGCCAGCAGTTTCTCGGCGGAAGATGCCAAAAACATTCAGTACTTC.

This clonotype was picked up a small number of times. The chain joins TRBV28 to TRBJ1-1; maybe TRBD1 (5 bases). CDR1 and CDR2 (germline): MDHEN, SYDVKM. The CDR3 has 14 residues. The ends were cut back, 5 bases at V and 4 bases at J, with 14 bases in the middle. The CDR3 loop reads CASSPSGGGTEAFF. The DNA for the CDR3 is TGTGCCAGCAGTCCCTCCGGGGGGGGCACTGAAGCTTTCTTT. Supplemented by reference TRBV28 and TRBJ1-1, the full variable domain reads DVKVTQSSRYLVKRTGEKVFLECVQDMDHENMFWYRQDPGLGLRLIYFSYDVKMKEKGDIPEGYSVSREKKERFSLILESASTNQTSMYLCASSPSGGGTEAFFGQGTRLTVV.

The V gene is TRBV3-1, the J gene TRBJ2-5, with D unresolved. With 1 base removed from V and 5 bases from J, the gap between germline ends came to 5 bases. Germline values: CDR1 LGHDT, CDR2 YNNKEL (reference sequence). The CDR3 totals 12 residues. The CDR3 nucleotides read TGTGCCAGCAGCCAAGGGGTCGAGACCCAGTACTTC. As protein: CASSQGVETQYF.

This clonotype showed up many times. The rearrangement uses TRBV7-9 and TRBJ1-2, with 8 bases that match TRBD1. The CDR3 is 16 amino acids. The J segment lost 7 bases and the V segment lost 1 base, leaving 11 bases of the junction unmatched. The V gene's germline CDR1 is SEHNR and CDR2 FQNEAQ (reference sequence). The CDR3 protein is CASSLENAGGVCGYTF. CDR3 DNA sequence: TGTGCCAGCAGCTTAGAGAACGCAGGGGGCGTCTGTGGCTACACCTTC.

V usage is TRBV27 and J usage is TRBJ1-5; a possible D gene is TRBD1 (6 bases). This CDR3 has 15 amino acids. Per germline, CDR1 MNHEY and CDR2 SMNVEV (reference sequence). Trimming stripped 5 bases from V and 0 bases from J, with 11 bases between. The CDR3: CASSPGTISNQPQHF. The CDR3 coding sequence is TGTGCCAGCAGTCCCGGGACAATTAGCAATCAGCCCCAGCATTTT.

Concerning this clonotype: Just one base apart from a much larger clone, this may be a read error. The rearrangement joins TRBV7-2 to TRBJ2-1, with 7 bases that match TRBD1. This CDR3 has 17 amino acids. Germline V lookup: CDR1 SGHTA, CDR2 FQGNSA. CDR3 in DNA: TGTGCCAGCAGCTTAGGAGGGACAGAAGACCCCTACAATAAGCAGTTCTTC. It specifies CASSLGGTEDPYNKQFF.

The chain couples TRBV11-2 to TRBJ1-1, with unresolved D. This CDR3 contains 13 residues. The V and J ends lost 4 bases and 4 bases respectively, with 10 bases between them. Germline CDR1 SGHAT, CDR2 FQNNGV. CDR3 loop: CASSSPRLTEAFF. The CDR3, as DNA: TGTGCCAGCAGCTCCCCCAGGCTCACTGAAGCTTTCTTT.

This rearrangement joins TRBV3-1 to TRBJ1-2, with 8 bases aligning to TRBD1. V gave up 5 bases and J gave up 7 bases; unmatched junction bases: 3. The CDR3 spans 12 residues. Germline V gene lookup returns CDR1 LGHDT and CDR2 YNNKEL (reference sequence). CDR3 DNA: TGTGCCAGCAGCGGACAGGGATCTGGCTACACCTTC. This gives the protein CASSGQGSGYTF.

The chain is built from TRBV12-5 and TRBJ1-4, with unresolved D. The CDR3 totals 15 residues. V gave up 5 bases and J gave up 7 bases, with 17 bases separating them. Germline V gives CDR1 LGHNT, CDR2 FRNRAP. CDR3 DNA sequence: TGTGCTAGTGGTGTCTCGGCAGGCTCGGGTGAAAAACTGTTTTTT. Residues: CASGVSAGSGEKLFF.

This clonotype was seen ten or more times. The J gene is TRBJ1-1, the V gene TRBV7-2; no firm D call. The CDR3 contains 12 residues. Looked up from germline, CDR1 is SGHTA and CDR2 is FQGNSA. The V gene lost 2 bases and the J gene lost 9 bases, with 10 bases spanning the gap. CDR3 protein: CASSLWSLQAFF. The CDR3 nucleotides are TGTGCCAGCAGCTTATGGTCTCTACAAGCTTTCTTT. Full variable domain (missing parts from reference TRBV7-2 and TRBJ1-1): GAGVSQSPSNKVTEKGKDVELRCDPISGHTALYWYRQSLGQGLEFLIYFQGNSAPDKSGLPSDRFSAERTGGSVSTLTIQRTQQEDSAVYLCASSLWSLQAFFGQGTRLTVV.

There are a few counts of this clonotype. The chain combines TRBV7-9 with TRBJ2-3; 10 bases align to TRBD2. The CDR3 is made up of 15 amino acids. Germline V CDR1 and CDR2: SEHNR, FQNEAQ (reference sequence). Trimming removed 0 bases from V and 10 bases from J; junction bases left unmatched: 7. The CDR3 nucleotides read TGTGCCAGCAGCTTAGCCGACGGTCTAGCGGGGGCGCAGTATTTT. It encodes CASSLADGLAGAQYF.

V usage is TRBV28 and J usage is TRBJ1-4, with 7 bases identical to TRBD1. J was trimmed by 6 bases and V by 5 bases; bases with no gene match: 15. The CDR3 has 17 amino acids. Germline CDR1 is MDHEN and CDR2 is SYDVKM. CDR3 region: CASSILTEQGPDEKLFF. In DNA, the CDR3 is TGTGCCAGCAGTATCCTGACCGAACAGGGGCCGGATGAAAAACTGTTTTTT.

The sample holds many counts of this clonotype. This chain links TRBV7-2 with TRBJ2-3; no definite D call. V shed 5 bases and J shed 0 bases, with 12 bases lying between them. The CDR3 runs to 15 residues. Germline V gene sequence: CDR1 SGHTA, CDR2 FQGNSA. The CDR3 DNA is TGTGCCAGCAGCAAGACTTTTATCAGCACAGATACGCAGTATTTT. It is translated as CASSKTFISTDTQYF.

This clonotype came up many times. The chain has TRBV20-1 and TRBJ2-1; D may be TRBD2 (5 bases). Per germline, CDR1 DFQATT and CDR2 SNEGSKA (reference sequence). This CDR3 region has 14 residues. Between the trimmed V and J ends, which lost 0 bases and 3 bases, there was a span of 9 bases. The CDR3 reads CSARDLGDYNEQFF. The CDR3 bases are TGCAGTGCTAGAGATCTCGGGGACTACAATGAGCAGTTCTTC.

As for this clonotype: A much larger clone lies a single base off, so this may be a read error. This rearrangement joins TRBV6-2 or TRBV6-3 to TRBJ1-1, with 12 bases that match TRBD1. Losses at the gene ends were 8 bases for V and 5 bases for J; bases not matched to a gene: 12. Germline V gene data show CDR1 as MNHEY and CDR2 as SVGEGT. The CDR3 extends over 16 amino acids. CDR3 loop: CASGTGTGGERTEAFF. Written as DNA, the CDR3 is TGTGCCAGCGGTACCGGGACAGGGGGCGAGCGGACTGAAGCTTTCTTT.